What follows is one T cell receptor beta chain and its context. The antigen is unknown. The CDR3 has 15 residues. The V gene's germline CDR1 is MNHEY and CDR2 SVGAGI. V was cut by 0 bases and J by 4 bases, with 12 bases left in between. TCRdb analysed the 5' RACE reads with MiXCR anew, one entry per CDR3 protein. The sample holds 470,000 or so distinct CDR3 sequences; 18% are singletons and the top ten take roughly a fifth. This entry belongs to a study of T-cell memory formation after mild COVID-19. Study-wide findings and caveats: Clones which contracted sat mainly in CM and EM if CD4+, and in EMRA if CD8+. From day 15 to 85, contracting clones were balanced between CD4 and CD8, whereas later expanders leaned toward CD4+.

The chain links TRBV6-5 to TRBJ1-1; unclear D gene. This clonotype was obtained from a man younger than 35 who had mild COVID-19 (a few samples of this study predate the infection). Cell type and time point are not known. Specimen: PBMCs or a T cell subset sorted from them (not recorded which). The CDR3 DNA reads TGTGCCAGCAGTTACTCCTCTGCACGGACCACTGAAGCTTTCTTT. It is translated as CASSYSSARTTEAFF.